This T cell receptor beta chain is from a study of Graves' ophthalmopathy and Graves' hyperthyroidism. Study-wide results and limits: Most thyroid clonotypes with frequency above 0.001 were detected in blood too.

In this cohort's terms, stable hyperthyroidism meant no ophthalmopathy by 18 months of follow-up. Other autoimmune diseases, uncontrolled infections, pregnancy or lactation excluded patients from enrollment. Concerning this clonotype: What it binds is unknown.

The V and J ends lost 10 bases and 5 bases, in that order; junction bases with no gene match: 6. The CDR3 has 12 residues. The germline CDR1 and CDR2 sequences are MDHEN and SYDVKM. The authors amplified TCR beta CDR3 regions from RNA transcripts. HTBI-primed RT-PCR formed the first round, and a multiplex PCR formed the second. TCRdb reprocessed the multiplex PCR reads via MiXCR and lists one record per CDR3 protein. The repertoire includes about 620,000 distinct CDR3 sequences, 20% to 25% of them detected once, and around 7% sits in the top ten. This clonotype was sampled from a woman between 18 and 29 years old with stable Graves' hyperthyroidism. Some clones in this sample may be carry-over from other donors' samples. Sequencing was done on a sample of peripheral blood. This chain uses TRBV28 with TRBJ1-2, with TRBD1 matching 8 bases. CDR3 sequence (DNA): TGTGCCACCAAGGGACAGGTTTATGGCTACACCTTC. This translates into CATKGQVYGYTF.